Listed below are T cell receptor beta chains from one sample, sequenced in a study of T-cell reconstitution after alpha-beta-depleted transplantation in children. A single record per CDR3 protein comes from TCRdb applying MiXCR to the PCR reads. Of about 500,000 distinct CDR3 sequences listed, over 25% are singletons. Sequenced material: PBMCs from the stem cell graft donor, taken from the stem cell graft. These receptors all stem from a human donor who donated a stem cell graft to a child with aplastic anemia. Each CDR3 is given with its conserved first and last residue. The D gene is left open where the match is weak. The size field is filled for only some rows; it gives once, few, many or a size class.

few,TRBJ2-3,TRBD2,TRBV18,CASYTAGEDTQYF,TGTGCCAGCTATACAGCGGGAGAAGATACGCAGTATTTT
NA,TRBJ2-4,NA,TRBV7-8,CASSGRDFPVF,TGTGCCAGCAGCGGCCGGGACTTTCCTGTCTTC
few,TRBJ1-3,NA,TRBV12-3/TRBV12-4,CASSFVSSGNTIYF,TGTGCCAGCAGTTTCGTCAGCTCTGGAAACACCATATATTTT
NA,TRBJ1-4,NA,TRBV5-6,CASSLPTNEKLFF,TGTGCCAGCAGCTTACCAACTAATGAAAAACTGTTTTTT
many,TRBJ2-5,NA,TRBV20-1,CSAPGGEGSPETQYF,TGCAGTGCTCCAGGGGGGGAGGGATCCCCAGAGACCCAGTACTTC
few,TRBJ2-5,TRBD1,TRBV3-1,CASSDLNGQGKETQYF,TGTGCCAGCAGCGATTTGAATGGACAGGGAAAAGAGACCCAGTACTTC
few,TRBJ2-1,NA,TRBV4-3,CASSQGSQTNEQFF,TGCGCCAGCAGCCAGGGTAGTCAGACTAATGAGCAGTTCTTC
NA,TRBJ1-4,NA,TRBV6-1,CASSPRGANEKLFF,TGTGCCAGCAGCCCGCGGGGGGCAAATGAAAAACTGTTTTTT
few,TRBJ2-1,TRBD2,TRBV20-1,CSAATSGRTNEQFF,TGCAGTGCAGCCACTAGCGGGAGGACCAATGAGCAGTTCTTC
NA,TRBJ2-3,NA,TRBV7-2,CASSLGQRISDTQYF,TGTGCCAGCAGCTTAGGGCAGAGAATCTCAGATACGCAGTATTTT
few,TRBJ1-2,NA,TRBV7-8,CASSLTVNYGYTF,TGTGCCAGCAGCTTGACAGTTAACTATGGCTACACCTTC
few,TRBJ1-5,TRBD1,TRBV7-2,CASSKDRSNQPQHF,TGTGCCAGCAGTAAGGACAGGAGCAATCAGCCCCAGCATTTT
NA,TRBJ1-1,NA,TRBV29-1,CSVGGSENTEAFF,TGCAGCGTCGGAGGGTCGGAGAACACTGAAGCTTTCTTT
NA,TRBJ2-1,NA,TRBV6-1,CASSEVGPDEQFF,TGTGCCAGCAGTGAAGTGGGGCCTGATGAGCAGTTCTTC
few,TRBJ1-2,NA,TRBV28,CASSLAPTPGYTF,TGTGCCAGCAGTTTGGCCCCGACCCCCGGCTACACCTTC
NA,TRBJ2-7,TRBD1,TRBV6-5,CASSYRDRGLYEQYF,TGTGCCAGCAGTTACCGGGACAGGGGGCTCTACGAGCAGTACTTC